The entry that follows covers one T cell receptor beta chain sequence. These data originate in a study of blood T cell repertoires in COVID-19. Study information: Sites in the United States, Italy and Spain provided acute and convalescent COVID-19 samples.

Losses at the gene ends were 4 bases for V and 4 bases for J; bases not matched to a gene: 4. Looked up from germline, CDR1 is SGHNT and CDR2 is YENEEA. The CDR3 covers 14 residues. Methods used by the authors: Estimates of nucleated cell counts were drawn from the amplification of reference gene primers. Sequenced by immunoSEQ multiplex PCR; TCRdb stores in-frame clones only, minus some. That table furnishes V, J and clone size, whereas the DNA furnished D and trimming. This sample has some 140,000 clones, with approximately 84% found just once. The clonotype comes from a woman aged 80 or older with acute or convalescent COVID-19. The sequencing sample was made of peripheral blood. V usage is TRBV11-3 and J usage is TRBJ2-3, with TRBD2 matching 8 bases. The DNA for the CDR3 is TGTGCCAGCAGCTCCGGGGGGGCGGCAGATACGCAGTATTTT. Its translation: CASSSGGAADTQYF.